The TCR beta chain under discussion was sequenced for a study of OX40 agonist ivuxolimab in advanced cancers. Broader study findings: No determination was made of the antigen specificity of the expanded peripheral T cells. Among the lowest peripheral clonal expansion occurred in 0.1-3.0 mg/kg partial responders.

In the case of this clone: Its antigen is unknown.

Assay used: immunoSEQ multiplex PCR; TCRdb lists only in-frame clones, some missing. This repertoire shows some 77,000 clones, 88% found once; its top ten account for 2.5% to 3.5%. Germline V gene lookup returns CDR1 SGHTA and CDR2 FQGNSA. The CDR3 loop spans 15 amino acids. Deletions cut 2 bases from V and 6 bases from J, with 14 bases between. This chain uses TRBV7-2 with TRBJ2-1, with D possibly matching TRBD2 (7 bases). Sequenced material: CD4+ or CD8+ T cells sorted from blood, taken in a trial of the OX40 agonist ivuxolimab. The receptor's source is an adult with an advanced solid tumor such as melanoma, head and neck, liver or kidney cancer. The CDR3 is CASSLSGGFVNEQFF. The CDR3 nucleotides are TGTGCCAGCAGCTTATCGGGGGGCTTTGTCAATGAGCAGTTCTTC. Full variable domain (missing parts from reference TRBV7-2 and TRBJ2-1): GAGVSQSPSNKVTEKGKDVELRCDPISGHTALYWYRQSLGQGLEFLIYFQGNSAPDKSGLPSDRFSAERTGGSVSTLTIQRTQQEDSAVYLCASSLSGGFVNEQFFGPGTRLTVL.